This TCR beta chain was captured by sequencing in a study of blood T cell repertoires in COVID-19. Study context: Samples taken during acute and convalescent COVID-19 were collected in the United States, Italy and Spain.

Germline V gives CDR1 LNHDA, CDR2 SQIVND (reference sequence). The CDR3 contains 16 residues. J lost 6 bases, V lost 3 bases, and 8 bases had no gene match. Libraries were prepared by immunoSEQ multiplex PCR; TCRdb keeps only in-frame clonotypes and omits some of them. Of roughly 200,000 clones listed, approximately 83% are singletons. The material sequenced was peripheral blood. The genes are TRBV19 and TRBJ2-1; 10 bases fit TRBD1. The sequence derives from a human donor in a cohort sampled during active COVID-19. CDR3 in DNA: TGTGCCAGTAGTATCCCCGGGACAGGGGTTTTCAATGAGCAGTTCTTC. Residues: CASSIPGTGVFNEQFF.